Following are 15 T cell receptor beta chains from one sample sequenced in a study of blood T cell repertoires in COVID-19. Produced via immunoSEQ multiplex PCR; TCRdb's table is partial and in-frame only. The table has hundreds of thousands of clones, roughly 85% seen once; the top ten hold roughly 5%. Sequences were obtained from peripheral blood. The receptors stem from a man aged 50 or older with active or convalescent COVID-19.

V usage is TRBV4-2 and J usage is TRBJ2-6, with 9 positions matching TRBD1. The germline gives CDR1 LGHNA, CDR2 YNFKEQ. The CDR3 is 18 residues long. V was pared by 4 bases and J by 0 bases, with 7 bases of the junction left unmatched. The CDR3, as DNA: TGTGCCAGCAGCCCCCCGGGACAGGGAATCTCTGGGGCCAACGTCCTGACTTTC. Translated, it gives CASSPPGQGISGANVLTF.

V and J are TRBV6-6 and TRBJ1-6; perhaps TRBD1 as D (5 bases). Germline values: CDR1 MNHNY, CDR2 SVGAGI (reference sequence). This CDR3 is built from 15 residues. V dropped 2 bases and J dropped 15 bases, with 20 bases sitting between them. CDR3 in amino acids: CASSYPTASSFFLHF. Written as DNA, the CDR3 is TGTGCCAGCAGTTACCCGACAGCAAGTTCTTTTTTCCTCCACTTT.

The CDR3 reads CASSFSSGANVLTF. The CDR3 DNA follows: TGCGCCAGCAGCTTCAGCTCTGGGGCCAACGTCCTGACTTTC. The chain is built from TRBV5-1 and TRBJ2-6; no definite D call. The germline V and J ends were trimmed by 2 bases and 0 bases, with 3 bases remaining between them. Germline loops: CDR1 SGHRS, CDR2 YFSETQ. The CDR3 runs 14 residues.

The chain employs TRBV6-1 and TRBJ1-3; perhaps TRBD1 as D (5 bases). The CDR3 has 21 residues. CDR1 and CDR2 from the germline V gene are MNHNS and SASEGT. V was cut by 2 bases and J by 1 base, with 27 bases left in between. The CDR3, as DNA: TGTGCCAGCAGTGAATTCGAACCGGACCGCGTGGGGCCAGGGTCTGGAAACACCATATATTTT. Encoded protein: CASSEFEPDRVGPGSGNTIYF.

This chain links TRBV6-6 with TRBJ2-7; 10 nucleotides align to TRBD1. Germline-derived CDR1 and CDR2 are MNHNY and SVGAGI (reference sequence). The CDR3 is made up of 14 amino acids. With 5 bases clipped from V and 5 bases from J, the junction kept 6 bases outside the gene matches. The CDR3 is CASSRWDRGDEQYF. CDR3 sequence (DNA): TGTGCCAGCAGTCGATGGGACAGGGGTGACGAGCAGTACTTC.

This chain links TRBV5-1 with TRBJ2-7, with TRBD2 matching 7 bases. V lost 4 bases, J lost 3 bases, and 7 bases stayed unmatched. Germline V lookup: CDR1 SGHRS, CDR2 YFSETQ. The CDR3 length is 14 residues. The CDR3 here is CASSLSSGHYEQYF. The DNA of the CDR3 is TGCGCCAGCAGCCTTTCTAGCGGACACTACGAGCAGTACTTC.

This rearrangement joins TRBV7-6 to TRBJ2-6; D gene unclear. Germline V lookup: CDR1 SGHVS, CDR2 FNYEAQ. Trimming cost V 2 bases and J 4 bases, with 6 bases left between them. There are 14 residues in the CDR3. The CDR3 loop is CASSLSSGANVLTF. The DNA for the CDR3 is TGTGCCAGCAGCTTATCCTCGGGGGCCAACGTCCTGACTTTC.

The chain joins TRBV2 to TRBJ2-3, with 7 positions matching TRBD2. Germline assignment: CDR1 SNHLY and CDR2 FYNNEI. This CDR3 is 17 amino acids long. V was clipped by 3 bases and J by 0 bases; unmatched bases: 9. The chain's CDR3 is CASSESGLAASTDTQYF. The CDR3 DNA is TGTGCCAGCAGTGAGAGTGGGCTAGCGGCCAGCACAGATACGCAGTATTTT.

CDR3 region: CASSVVPGYTDTQYF. DNA for the CDR3: TGTGCCAGCAGCGTAGTTCCAGGTTACACAGATACGCAGTATTTT. V usage is TRBV9 and J usage is TRBJ2-3, with unresolved D. The germline gives CDR1 SGDLS, CDR2 YYNGEE. The CDR3 spans 15 residues. V shed 0 bases and J shed 2 bases, with 10 bases lying between them.

This clone was seen a handful of times. V and J are TRBV27 and TRBJ2-7; D unresolved. This CDR3 contains 12 residues. Trimming took 8 bases from V and 0 from J, leaving 8 bases between them. Germline assignment: CDR1 MNHEY and CDR2 SMNVEV (reference sequence). This CDR3 reads CASAFSSYEQYF. The CDR3 nucleotides read TGTGCCAGCGCCTTCAGCTCCTACGAGCAGTACTTC.

The chain has TRBV5-1 and TRBJ1-5; D possibly corresponds to TRBD1 (6 bases). The germline gives CDR1 SGHRS, CDR2 YFSETQ. The germline V and J ends were trimmed by 4 bases and 4 bases, with 12 bases remaining between them. CDR3 length: 14 amino acids. CDR3 residues: CASSPEQGNQPQHF. The CDR3 DNA reads TGCGCCAGCAGCCCGGAACAGGGAAATCAGCCCCAGCATTTT.

The gene calls are TRBV24-1 and TRBJ1-2; 7 bases fit TRBD1. This CDR3 is built from 15 residues. With 4 bases clipped from V and 3 bases from J, the junction kept 7 bases outside the gene matches. Per germline, CDR1 KGHDR and CDR2 SFDVKD. The CDR3 coding sequence is TGTGCCACCAGTGACCCCCGACAGGGCGACTATGGCTACACCTTC. It translates to CATSDPRQGDYGYTF.

The chain is built from TRBV5-5 and TRBJ1-5; 8 bases fit TRBD1. The CDR3 sequence is 16 residues long. V lost 4 bases, J lost 1 base, and 7 bases stayed unmatched. Germline V lookup: CDR1 SGHKS, CDR2 YYEKEE (reference sequence). CDR3 region: CASSMWTGPSNQPQHF. Here the CDR3 DNA reads TGTGCCAGCAGCATGTGGACAGGGCCGAGCAATCAGCCCCAGCATTTT.

The chain joins TRBV6-5 to TRBJ1-2; 7 bases map to TRBD1. The CDR3 length is 13 residues. With V trimmed by 5 bases and J by 8 bases, 8 bases remained unmatched. Germline CDR1 is MNHEY and CDR2 is SVGAGI. The chain's CDR3 is CASSRTGDGGYTF. In DNA, the CDR3 is TGTGCCAGCAGTCGAACAGGGGACGGGGGCTACACCTTC.

J is TRBJ2-7 and V is TRBV11-3; TRBD2 matches at 7 bases. V was clipped by 5 bases and J by 2 bases; unmatched bases: 9. CDR3 size: 15 residues. Germline CDR1 reads SGHNT; CDR2 reads YENEEA. DNA for the CDR3: TGTGCCAGCAGCCCCGGGAGTGGGGGGGCCTACGAGCAGTACTTC. Residues: CASSPGSGGAYEQYF.